The 30 T cell receptor beta chains listed next were all sequenced from one sample in a study of Graves' ophthalmopathy and Graves' hyperthyroidism. Scientists amplified the TCR beta CDR3 regions from RNA transcripts. First-round RT-PCR with HTBI primers preceded a second-round multiplex PCR. TCRdb re-called the multiplex PCR reads with MiXCR, one entry per CDR3 protein. The data contain 230,000 or so distinct CDR3 sequences, around 45% of them seen just once; the ten biggest clones take up around half. Input material: peripheral blood. Receptors originate from an adult man with Graves' ophthalmopathy.

The chain links TRBV2 to TRBJ1-5; 8 nucleotides align to TRBD1. In germline, CDR1 is SNHLY, CDR2 FYNNEI. Trimming cost V 6 bases and J 3 bases; bases outside gene matches: 13. The CDR3 has 17 amino acids. CDR3 DNA: TGTGCCAGCAGCGACATCAGGGGACAGGCTAACAATCAGCCCCAGCATTTT. It encodes CASSDIRGQANNQPQHF.

At least ten counts were recorded for this clonotype. The V call is TRBV7-8, the J call TRBJ2-2; D call uncertain. V lost 2 bases to trimming and J lost 7 bases, with 8 bases between them. The CDR3 spans 13 residues. Per germline, CDR1 SGHVS and CDR2 FQNEAQ. Here the CDR3 reads CASSLQPHGELFF. DNA for the CDR3: TGTGCCAGCAGCTTACAACCCCACGGGGAGCTGTTTTTT.

The rearrangement joins TRBV2 to TRBJ1-2, with 8 bases fitting TRBD1. The ends lost 0 bases at V and 8 bases at J; junction bases unmatched: 14. This CDR3 has 17 residues. Germline V gene sequence: CDR1 SNHLY, CDR2 FYNNEI. The CDR3 DNA follows: TGTGCCAGCAGTGAAGCGGGGCATCTGACAGGGGTGAGAGGCTACACCTTC. Residues: CASSEAGHLTGVRGYTF.

This rearrangement joins TRBV7-2 to TRBJ1-6, with D perhaps TRBD1 (6 bases). The CDR3 contains 17 residues. The ends were cut back, 5 bases at V and 0 bases at J, with 14 bases in the middle. CDR1 SGHTA and CDR2 FQGNSA come from the germline V gene. CDR3 nucleotides: TGTGCCAGCAGCACACGGGGGCAGAGCTCCTATAATTCACCCCTCCACTTT. It specifies CASSTRGQSSYNSPLHF.

The chain uses TRBV7-3 and TRBJ1-1; D may be TRBD1 (6 bases). This CDR3 comprises 13 residues. Germline V lookup: CDR1 SGHTA, CDR2 FQGTGA. V lost 2 bases, J lost 6 bases, and 10 bases lay in between. The DNA of the CDR3 is TGTGCCAGCAGCTTAGGGCCAGGGGCTGAAGCTTTCTTT. The encoded protein is CASSLGPGAEAFF.

This clonotype was observed a handful of times. The gene calls are TRBV7-2 and TRBJ1-5; 11 nucleotides agree with TRBD1. Germline V lookup: CDR1 SGHTA, CDR2 FQGNSA. The CDR3 loop spans 15 amino acids. J lost 5 bases, V lost 5 bases, and 5 bases had no gene match. CDR3 loop: CASSQKGQGDQPQHF. As DNA, the CDR3 is TGTGCCAGCAGCCAGAAGGGACAGGGGGATCAGCCCCAGCATTTT.

The CDR3 protein is CASSFIGRETQYF. The CDR3 DNA follows: TGTGCCAGCAGCTTTATAGGGCGAGAGACCCAGTACTTC. This chain uses TRBV7-9 with TRBJ2-5; D gene uncertain. With 3 bases removed from V and 4 bases from J, the gap between germline ends came to 9 bases. CDR1 is SEHNR and CDR2 is FQNEAQ in the germline V gene (reference sequence). CDR3 length equals 13 residues.

This clonotype was detected only once. Because the CDR3's place on the DNA is in doubt, the DNA is left out and the CDR3 is given as listed by TCRdb. The chain combines TRBV7-2 with TRBJ1-1; the table's D call, TRBD1, has no DNA check behind it. Ends included, the CDR3 has 23 residues. Germline assignment: CDR1 SGHTA and CDR2 FQGNSA. CDR3 region: CASSLSGTGANVLTFGAGTEAFF.

In regard to this clonotype: A much larger clone lies a single base off, so this may be a read error. This sequence joins TRBV7-6 and TRBJ1-1, with D possibly matching TRBD1 (6 bases). This CDR3 comprises 14 residues. CDR1 and CDR2 (germline): SGHVS, FNYEAQ. The CDR3 DNA reads as TGTGCCAGCAGCTTGACAGGAATGAACACTGAAGCTTTATTT. Translating it yields CASSLTGMNTEALF.

The chain carries TRBV20-1 and TRBJ1-1; D is ambiguous. The CDR3 loop spans 13 amino acids. Germline CDR1 is DFQATT and CDR2 is SNEGSKA (reference sequence). The V gene lost 3 bases and the J gene lost 2 bases, with 10 bases spanning the gap. Written as DNA, the CDR3 is TGCAGTGCTAGTTCCGGATTAAACACTGAAGCTTTCTTT. This encodes CSASSGLNTEAFF.

About this clonotype: Being one base from a much bigger clone, this may be a read error. The V gene is TRBV25-1, the J gene TRBJ2-5; 7 bases map to TRBD2. Germline CDR1 is MGHDK and CDR2 is SYGVNS. This CDR3 region has 16 residues. The CDR3 region has the DNA TGTGCCAGCAGTGACACAAGCGGGGCAGCCCAAGAGGCCCAGTACTTC. Translating it yields CASSDTSGAAQEAQYF.

This chain uses TRBV2 with TRBJ2-7; maybe TRBD2 (6 bases). Between the trimmed V and J ends, which lost 6 bases and 6 bases, there was a span of 18 bases. The CDR3 consists of 14 residues. Germline V CDR1 and CDR2: SNHLY, FYNNEI. CDR3 protein: CASRSRGAPSEQYF. For the CDR3, the DNA is TGTGCCAGCAGGTCGCGGGGCGCCCCCTCCGAGCAGTACTTC.

The chain is built from TRBV5-1 and TRBJ2-7; 7 nucleotides align to TRBD1. Germline V gives CDR1 SGHRS, CDR2 YFSETQ. J lost 2 bases, V lost 2 bases, and 7 bases had no gene match. This CDR3 is 15 amino acids long. The CDR3 protein is CASSFAGTVTYEQYF. The CDR3 region has the DNA TGCGCCAGCAGCTTCGCCGGGACAGTAACCTACGAGCAGTACTTC.

The chain is built from TRBV6-1 and TRBJ2-2, with 8 bases identical to TRBD1. Germline assignment: CDR1 MNHNS and CDR2 SASEGT. The CDR3 sequence is 15 residues long. V dropped 5 bases and J dropped 6; count of bases not matched to a gene: 8. In DNA, the CDR3 is TGTGCCAGCAGTTACACGACAGGGGACCCCGGGGAGCTGTTTTTT. Translation: CASSYTTGDPGELFF.

The gene calls are TRBV5-1 and TRBJ1-6, with 9 bases fitting TRBD1. The V and J ends lost 4 bases and 5 bases, in that order; junction bases with no gene match: 7. Germline CDR1 is SGHRS and CDR2 is YFSETQ. CDR3 size: 16 residues. CDR3 loop: CASSGRDRADNSPLHF. DNA for the CDR3: TGCGCCAGCAGCGGCCGGGACAGGGCGGATAATTCACCCCTCCACTTT.

As for this clonotype: Being one base from a much bigger clone, this may be a read error. This rearrangement joins TRBV7-6 to TRBJ2-5, with a weak D call TRBD1 (6 bases). The CDR3 runs to 14 residues. The germline V gene encodes CDR1 SGHVS and CDR2 FNYEAQ. Trimming pared 2 bases from V and 9 bases from J, leaving 16 bases between. CDR3 loop: CASSLRTDQGSQYF. CDR3 nucleotide sequence: TGTGCCAGCAGCTTAAGGACGGATCAGGGGTCCCAGTACTTC. Combining the CDR3 with reference TRBV7-6 and TRBJ2-5 gives the whole variable domain GAGVSQSPRYKVTKRGQDVALRCDPISGHVSLYWYRQALGQGPEFLTYFNYEAQQDKSGLPNDRFSAERPEGSISTLTIQRTEQRDSAMYRCASSLRTDQGSQYFGPGTRLLVL.

This clonotype was observed a single time. A much larger clone differs by one base, so this may be a read error. The rearrangement links TRBV20-1 to TRBJ1-4, with D maybe TRBD1 (5 bases). The CDR3 loop spans 12 amino acids. In germline, CDR1 is DFQATT, CDR2 SNEGSKA (reference sequence). CDR3 protein: CGGWQGGEKLFF. As DNA, the CDR3 is TGCGGTGGCTGGCAGGGAGGTGAAAAACTGTTTTTT.

The CDR3, as DNA: TGTGCCATCAGTGAGTCGTCGGGAGGCACAGATACGCAGTATTTT. Protein: CAISESSGGTDTQYF. This rearrangement joins TRBV10-3 to TRBJ1-5; tentatively, D is TRBD2 (6 bases). The DNA end favors TRBJ2-3, so the J call may be wrong. The CDR3 length is 15 residues. Looked up from germline, CDR1 is ENHRY and CDR2 is SYGVKD.

The chain uses TRBV5-4 and TRBJ2-5, with 12 bases fitting TRBD1. The CDR3 totals 15 residues. Per germline, CDR1 SGHNT and CDR2 YYREEE (reference sequence). The ends lost 5 bases at V and 5 bases at J; junction bases unmatched: 7. CDR3 loop: CASRYPGTGGETQYF. In nucleotides, the CDR3 is TGTGCCAGCAGATACCCCGGGACAGGGGGCGAGACCCAGTACTTC.

This clonotype came up a few times. V usage is TRBV7-6 and J usage is TRBJ2-5, with TRBD1 matching 7 bases. This CDR3 comprises 15 residues. After removal of 5 bases from V and 1 base from J, the junction contained 7 bases not matched to a gene. Germline CDR1 is SGHVS and CDR2 is FNYEAQ. CDR3 region: CASSPTGRIQETQYF. CDR3 sequence (DNA): TGTGCCAGCAGCCCGACAGGGCGGATCCAAGAGACCCAGTACTTC.

Comments on this clonotype: It may be a read error: a sequence one base away is much more abundant. This chain joins TRBV29-1 and TRBJ2-2; D is unresolved. CDR1 is SQVTM and CDR2 is ANQGSEA in the germline V gene. This CDR3 region has 11 residues. In DNA, the CDR3 is TGCAACGTCGTCACCACCCGGGAGCTGTTTTTT. This sequence encodes CNVVTTRELFF.

This clonotype was found a few times. The chain combines TRBV29-1 with TRBJ1-3; D uncertain. Germline V gene lookup returns CDR1 SQVTM and CDR2 ANQGSEA. The CDR3 covers 14 residues. V lost 4 bases and J 0 bases, leaving 10 bases between the germline ends. In DNA, the CDR3 is TGCAGCGTTGTCATTCTTAGCTCTGGAAACACCATATATTTT. Its translation: CSVVILSSGNTIYF.

About this clonotype itself: No conserved phenylalanine or tryptophan ends this CDR3, so it is likely a read error. The rearrangement links TRBV5-4 to TRBJ2-7; perhaps TRBD1 as D (6 bases). Germline V gene lookup returns CDR1 SGHNT and CDR2 YYREEE (reference sequence). Trimming took off 4 bases at V and 2 bases at J, with 10 bases between the two ends. The CDR3 sequence is 13 residues long. DNA for the CDR3: TGTGCCAGCAGCAATGACAGGACCTACGAGCAGTACCTC. Translation: CASSNDRTYEQYL.

This clonotype was picked up a small number of times. CDR3 in DNA: TGTGCCAGCAGTGAGGCTAGGGCCGAGCAGTACTTC. Encoded protein: CASSEARAEQYF. V gene TRBV2 combines with J gene TRBJ2-5; D uncertain. The assigned J gene may be wrong: the sequence end matches TRBJ2-7 better. The CDR3 loop spans 12 amino acids. Germline V lookup: CDR1 SNHLY, CDR2 FYNNEI.

V usage is TRBV5-1 and J usage is TRBJ1-3; a weak D match, TRBD1 (5 bases). V was cut by 0 bases and J by 4 bases, with 11 bases left in between. The germline CDR1 and CDR2 sequences are SGHRS and YFSETQ. This CDR3 is built from 15 residues. CDR3 nucleotide sequence: TGCGCCAGCAGCTTGGATGTGGGGCTCGGAAACACCATATATTTT. Protein: CASSLDVGLGNTIYF.

This chain links TRBV7-2 with TRBJ2-7, with D perhaps TRBD2 (5 bases). CDR1 SGHTA and CDR2 FQGNSA come from the germline V gene. Trimming took 5 bases from V and 4 from J, leaving 15 bases between them. There are 14 residues in the CDR3. The CDR3 nucleotides read TGTGCCAGCAGCCTTAGCGTCACCCTGTACGAGCAGTACTTC. Its protein product is CASSLSVTLYEQYF.

The chain recombines TRBV7-2 with TRBJ2-7; TRBD1 aligns across 10 bases. Trimming at V came to 5 bases and at J to 6 bases, leaving 4 bases not matched to a gene. Germline CDR1 is SGHTA and CDR2 is FQGNSA. The CDR3 is 13 residues long. The CDR3 region is CASSRDRGIEQYF. The CDR3 DNA reads as TGTGCCAGCAGCCGGGACAGGGGTATCGAGCAGTACTTC. Full variable domain (outside the CDR3, taken from reference TRBV7-2 and TRBJ2-7): GAGVSQSPSNKVTEKGKDVELRCDPISGHTALYWYRQSLGQGLEFLIYFQGNSAPDKSGLPSDRFSAERTGGSVSTLTIQRTQQEDSAVYLCASSRDRGIEQYFGPGTRLTVT.

This clonotype has at least ten counts. This sequence joins TRBV12-3 or TRBV12-4 and TRBJ1-1; D unresolved. Trimming shortened V by 4 bases and J by 1 base, and 7 bases separated the two germline ends. The CDR3 extends over 13 amino acids. This chain's CDR3 is CASSSRPNTEAFF. The CDR3 DNA reads TGTGCCAGCAGTTCCCGACCGAACACTGAAGCTTTCTTT.

V and J are TRBV10-3 and TRBJ1-2; D remains ambiguous. The CDR3 is 14 amino acids. The V gene lost 7 bases and the J gene lost 8 bases, with 20 bases spanning the gap. CDR1 and CDR2 from the germline V gene are ENHRY and SYGVKD. CDR3 nucleotide sequence: TGTGCCATCACCTTAAGTGGCCCCGGAGGCGGCTACACCTTC. Protein: CAITLSGPGGGYTF.

This clonotype was picked up one time. This chain uses TRBV5-8 with TRBJ2-7, with 8 bases that match TRBD2. Judging by the DNA end, TRBJ2-1 fits better; the J call may be wrong. In germline, CDR1 is SGHTS, CDR2 YDEGEE. The CDR3 runs 16 residues. CDR3: CASSLAGERSYNEQFF. CDR3 in DNA: TGTGCCAGCAGCTTAGCGGGAGAAAGGAGCTACAATGAGCAGTTCTTC.